The T cell receptor beta chain described here comes from a study of T cell changes during pregnancy in multiple sclerosis. Assay used: immunoSEQ multiplex PCR; TCRdb lists only in-frame clones, some missing. The repertoire includes around 50,000 clones, about nine tenths of them detected once, and 0.16% sits in the top ten. V was clipped by 0 bases and J by 7 bases, with 6 bases between them. The CDR3 sequence is 11 residues long. Per germline, CDR1 SQVTM and CDR2 ANQGSEA. This chain joins TRBV29-1 and TRBJ1-1, with D uncertain. The receptor comes from a female donor in good health, enrolled as a control in a pregnancy study. The specimen was CD4+ T cells from peripheral blood mononuclear cells, collected after pregnancy. This CDR3 reads CSVEDRVEAFF. CDR3 nucleotides: TGCAGCGTTGAAGATCGGGTTGAAGCTTTCTTT.